This section outlines one T cell receptor beta chain sequence together with its context. Its target antigen remains unknown. No base quality information exists; no much larger clone differs at one position. Trimming takes 10 bases from V and 8 bases from J, and the germline ends sit 20 bases apart. CDR1 is given as MNHEY and CDR2 as SVGEGT, both from the germline V gene. Its CDR3 holds 13 amino acids, cysteine through phenylalanine. Of all the DNA, just the CDR3 is kept, 39 bases in frame from base 1. Read against the paper, the sample's treatment or condition label means: allogeneic hematopoietic cell transplantation with graft depleted of TCRalphabeta T cells and CD19 B cells. The children who served as transplant recipients had been given grafts of TCRalphabeta/CD19-depleted allogeneic hematopoietic cells. The method behind the library was PCR. The sequencer listed for this sample is Illumina HiSeq 2500. TCR library preparation used molecular barcoding, with unique molecular identifiers applied to normalize quantification of the TCRbeta repertoire. TCRdb reprocessed the public reads (quality trimming at Q25 with fastp, clone calling with MiXCR) and kept in-frame beta chains. Entries are consolidated by CDR3 protein sequence, retaining the most common genes and DNA. The sample includes more than 85,000 distinct CDR3 sequences, with roughly 7.1% observed a single time. 16% of the sample belongs to the ten largest clones.

The data stem from a study of T-cell reconstitution after alpha-beta-depleted transplantation in children (dated by TCRdb to about 2016). As for the study more broadly: Using TCR repertoire profiling, the study quantitatively followed how T-cell immune reconstitution unfolded in children after TCRalphabeta/CD19-depleted allogeneic hematopoietic cell transplantation.

Beyond this particular receptor, the publication reports: The apparently early recovery of alphabetaT-cell counts about two months after transplant reportedly depended on only several hundred rapidly expanded clones that came from non-depleted graft cells. Over the following months the frequencies of hyperexpanded clones went down, and after one year T-cell counts and TCRbeta diversity were mostly credited to newly produced T cells. In some patients, high TCRbeta diversity at day 60 was attributed to recipient T cells and intrathymic progenitors that had survived conditioning.

The material was PBMCs, obtained before TCRalphabeta/CD19-depleted stem cell transplant. Recombination linked TRBV6-2 or TRBV6-3 to TRBJ1-2; matching of 5 bases hints at TRBD1 as the D gene. This TCR was sampled from a boy between 2 and 10 years old with acute lymphoblastic leukemia, due to receive a stem cell transplant. The CDR3 corresponds to CATSLTEEKGYTF. In nucleotide form, the sequence is TGTGCCACCAGCCTGACAGAGGAGAAGGGCTACACCTTC.